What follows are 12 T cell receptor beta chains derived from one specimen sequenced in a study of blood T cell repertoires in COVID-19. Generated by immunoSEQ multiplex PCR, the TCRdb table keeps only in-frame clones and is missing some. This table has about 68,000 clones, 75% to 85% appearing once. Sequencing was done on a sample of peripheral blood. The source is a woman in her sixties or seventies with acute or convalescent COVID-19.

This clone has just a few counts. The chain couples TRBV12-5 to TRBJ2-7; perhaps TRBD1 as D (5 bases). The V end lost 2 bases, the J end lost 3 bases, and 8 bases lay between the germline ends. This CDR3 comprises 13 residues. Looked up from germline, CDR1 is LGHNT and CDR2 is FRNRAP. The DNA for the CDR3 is TGTGCTAGTGGTTTGTCAGGGCTCTACGAGCAGTACTTC. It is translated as CASGLSGLYEQYF. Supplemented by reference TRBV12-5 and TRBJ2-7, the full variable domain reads DARVTQTPRHKVTEMGQEVTMRCQPILGHNTVFWYRQTMMQGLELLAYFRNRAPLDDSGMPKDRFSAEMPDATLATLKIQPSEPRDSAVYFCASGLSGLYEQYFGPGTRLTVT.

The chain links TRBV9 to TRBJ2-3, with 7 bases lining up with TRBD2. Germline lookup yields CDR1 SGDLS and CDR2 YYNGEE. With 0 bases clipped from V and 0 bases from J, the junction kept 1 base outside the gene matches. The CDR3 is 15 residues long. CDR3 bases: TGTGCCAGCAGCGTAGAGCGGGGAAGCACAGATACGCAGTATTTT. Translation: CASSVERGSTDTQYF.

As DNA, the CDR3 is TGTGCCAGCAGCTTATCCCCTAACTACGAGCAGTACTTC. Amino acids: CASSLSPNYEQYF. The chain recombines TRBV7-2 with TRBJ2-7; D unclear. The CDR3 runs to 13 residues. V was trimmed by 2 bases and J by 3 bases, leaving 8 bases between them. Per the germline V gene, CDR1 is SGHTA and CDR2 is FQGNSA.

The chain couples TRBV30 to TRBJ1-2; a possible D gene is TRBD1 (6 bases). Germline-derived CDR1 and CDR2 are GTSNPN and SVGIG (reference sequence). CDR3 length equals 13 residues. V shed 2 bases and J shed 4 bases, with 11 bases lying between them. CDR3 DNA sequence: TGTGCCTGGAGTCGCGACAGGACCTATGGCTACACCTTC. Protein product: CAWSRDRTYGYTF.

The CDR3 loop is CASTEGRVYYEQYF. In DNA, the CDR3 is TGTGCCAGCACCGAGGGTAGGGTCTACTACGAGCAGTACTTC. This chain connects TRBV7-9 to TRBJ2-7, with TRBD2 as a possible D gene (5 bases). The germline V and J ends were trimmed by 7 bases and 3 bases, with 16 bases remaining between them. Looked up from germline, CDR1 is SEHNR and CDR2 is FQNEAQ (reference sequence). This CDR3 has 14 residues.

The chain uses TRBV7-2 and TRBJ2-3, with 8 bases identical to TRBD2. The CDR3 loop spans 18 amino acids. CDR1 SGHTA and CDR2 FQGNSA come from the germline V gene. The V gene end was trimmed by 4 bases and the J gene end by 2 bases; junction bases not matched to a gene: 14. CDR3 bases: TGTGCCAGCAGCTCCTGGCGGGGGGCTCGATCCTCCACAGATACGCAGTATTTT. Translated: CASSSWRGARSSTDTQYF. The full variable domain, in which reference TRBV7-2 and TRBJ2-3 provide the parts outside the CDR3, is GAGVSQSPSNKVTEKGKDVELRCDPISGHTALYWYRQSLGQGLEFLIYFQGNSAPDKSGLPSDRFSAERTGGSVSTLTIQRTQQEDSAVYLCASSSWRGARSSTDTQYFGPGTRLTVL.

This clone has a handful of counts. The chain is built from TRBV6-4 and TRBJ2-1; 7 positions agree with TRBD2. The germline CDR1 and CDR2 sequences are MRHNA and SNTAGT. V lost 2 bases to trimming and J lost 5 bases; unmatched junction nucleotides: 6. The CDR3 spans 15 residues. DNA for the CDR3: TGTGCCAGCAGTGACAACGGGGGGTACGACAATGAGCAGTTCTTC. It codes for CASSDNGGYDNEQFF.

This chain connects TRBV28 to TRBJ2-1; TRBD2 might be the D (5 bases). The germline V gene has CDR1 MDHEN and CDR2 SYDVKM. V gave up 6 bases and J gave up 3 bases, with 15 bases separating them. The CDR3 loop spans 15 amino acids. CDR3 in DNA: TGTGCCAGCAGCCGGGGTCTCTCAAACTACAATGAGCAGTTCTTC. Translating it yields CASSRGLSNYNEQFF.

For the CDR3, the DNA is TGTGCCAGCAGTTCCGGACTAGCGGGGACCCAAGGGGAGCAGTACTTC. Its translation is CASSSGLAGTQGEQYF. The chain has TRBV6-5 and TRBJ2-7, with 12 bases identical to TRBD2. The CDR3 is 16 residues long. Germline V gene lookup returns CDR1 MNHEY and CDR2 SVGAGI. Germline trimming cut 4 bases from V and 7 bases from J; bases unmatched to any gene: 11.

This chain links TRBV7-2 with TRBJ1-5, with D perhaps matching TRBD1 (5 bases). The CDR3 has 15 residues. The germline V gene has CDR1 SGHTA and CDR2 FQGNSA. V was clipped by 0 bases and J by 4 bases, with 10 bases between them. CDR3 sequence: CASSLATTENQPQHF. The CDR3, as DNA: TGTGCCAGCAGCTTAGCTACGACAGAGAATCAGCCCCAGCATTTT.

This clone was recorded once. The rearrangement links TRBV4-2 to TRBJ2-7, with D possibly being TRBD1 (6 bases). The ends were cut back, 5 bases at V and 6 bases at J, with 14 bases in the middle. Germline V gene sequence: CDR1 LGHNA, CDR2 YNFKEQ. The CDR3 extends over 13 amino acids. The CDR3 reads CASSINREAEQYF. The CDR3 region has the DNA TGTGCCAGCAGCATAAACAGGGAAGCCGAGCAGTACTTC.

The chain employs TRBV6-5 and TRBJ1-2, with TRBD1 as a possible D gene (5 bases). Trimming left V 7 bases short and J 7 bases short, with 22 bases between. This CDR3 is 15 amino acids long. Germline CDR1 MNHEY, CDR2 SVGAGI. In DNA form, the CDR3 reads TGTGCCAGCACCCTCAACGTGCAGGGTAAAGGTGGCTACACCTTC. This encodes CASTLNVQGKGGYTF.